The 9 T cell receptor beta chains below all came from one sample that was sequenced in a study of cytomegalovirus exposure and HLA in healthy donors. A multiplex PCR was run with 60 Vbeta primers and 13 Jbeta primers. Repertoires were generated with immunoSEQ multiplex PCR, while TCRdb's copy carries only in-frame clones and drops some. The sample yields roughly 120,000 clones, roughly two thirds seen once. The sequenced sample consisted of PBMCs. The receptors were gathered from a man between 25 and 39 years old in good health and CMV-seropositive.

V gene TRBV19 combines with J gene TRBJ1-2; D remains unclear. The CDR3 spans 14 residues. Trimming took 5 bases from V and 3 from J, leaving 13 bases between them. CDR1 is LNHDA and CDR2 is SQIVND in the germline V gene (reference sequence). CDR3 DNA: TGTGCCAGTAGTCCCCTCCCGGGAGACTATGGCTACACCTTC. This sequence encodes CASSPLPGDYGYTF.

Concerning this clone: One junction end does not reproduce the germline sequence, and a read error may be involved. This chain connects TRBV7-3 to TRBJ2-2; 14 nucleotides line up with TRBD2. The CDR3 consists of 15 residues. Germline CDR1 and CDR2: SGHTA and FQGTGA. CDR3 sequence reads: CASSPGLAGAGGLFF. The CDR3 DNA reads as TGTGCCAGCAGCCCGGGACTAGCGGGAGCCGGGGGGCTGTTTTTT.

For the CDR3, the DNA is TGTGCCAGCAGTTCGGGACTAGCGGATTACAATGAGCAGTTCTTC. It yields the protein CASSSGLADYNEQFF. V and J are TRBV11-1 and TRBJ2-1, with TRBD2 matching 11 bases. The trim removed 6 bases at V and 4 bases at J, leaving 5 bases unmatched. This CDR3 contains 15 residues. CDR1 and CDR2 (germline): SGHAT, FQDESV (reference sequence).

This chain connects TRBV27 to TRBJ2-7, with 9 bases that match TRBD1. The CDR3 spans 16 residues. The germline CDR1 and CDR2 sequences are MNHEY and SMNVEV (reference sequence). The junction had 13 bases not matched to a gene; V was cut back by 5 bases and J by 5 bases. DNA for the CDR3: TGTGCCAGCAGTCCTACCCCCGGGACAGGGCTCAACGAGCAGTACTTC. Protein sequence: CASSPTPGTGLNEQYF.

This clone was found a few times. J is TRBJ2-1 and V is TRBV5-6; D gene uncertain. The CDR3 is 17 residues long. V was clipped by 0 bases and J by 0 bases, with 13 bases between them. Per germline, CDR1 SGHDT and CDR2 YYEEEE. CDR3 coding DNA: TGTGCCAGCAGCTTGGAGCGCTCCTGGAGCTCCTACAATGAGCAGTTCTTC. Translating it yields CASSLERSWSSYNEQFF.

J is TRBJ2-5 and V is TRBV4-1; TRBD1 matches 9 bases. V lost 3 bases and J lost 3; bases outside the gene matches: 8. CDR3 size: 16 residues. Germline V gives CDR1 MGHRA, CDR2 YSYEKL. CDR3 DNA: TGCGCCAGCAGCCAGGATACGACAGGGGGGAAAGAGACCCAGTACTTC. Its translation: CASSQDTTGGKETQYF.

V usage is TRBV18 and J usage is TRBJ2-1; TRBD2 might be the D (5 bases). The germline V and J ends were trimmed by 3 bases and 7 bases, with 13 bases remaining between them. Germline CDR1 is KGHSH and CDR2 is LQKENI. The CDR3 has 14 residues. Written as DNA, the CDR3 is TGTGCCAGCTCACCCCCAGCCGGGGATAATGAGCAGTTCTTC. Its translation is CASSPPAGDNEQFF.

This sequence joins TRBV10-3 and TRBJ1-2; D is unresolved. The germline V gene has CDR1 ENHRY and CDR2 SYGVKD. The V end was cut by 3 bases, the J end by 0 bases, with 14 bases between. The CDR3 extends over 16 amino acids. CDR3 sequence: CAISDNGRFTNYGYTF. The CDR3 DNA sequence: TGTGCCATCAGTGACAATGGCAGGTTTACTAACTATGGCTACACCTTC.

The CDR3 protein is CASSPAGDSPLGYTF. The DNA of the CDR3 is TGCGCCAGCAGCCCCGCCGGGGACAGCCCCCTTGGCTACACCTTC. This chain uses TRBV5-1 with TRBJ1-2; 7 positions match TRBD1. This CDR3 spans 15 amino acids. V shed 4 bases and J 7 bases; nucleotides not matched to a gene: 13. From germline, CDR1 is SGHRS and CDR2 YFSETQ.